This T cell receptor (beta chain) was identified in a study of spatial heterogeneity in lung cancer (dated by TCRdb to the late 2010s). For the study in its entirety: Beta-chain transcripts were consistently detected in greater numbers than alpha-chain transcripts, which likely reflects a higher abundance of beta-chain transcripts. In tumor regions, TCR transcript counts showed a strong correlation with a T cell transcriptional module score from matched bulk RNA-seq. In the raw uncorrected reads, each unique combination of TCR and UMI appeared on average more than ten times. In non-small cell lung cancer, the study made a quantitative comparison of TCR alpha and beta repertoires among multiple tumor regions, matched nontumor lung and blood. The study linked features of the TCR repertoire to counts of nonsynonymous mutations, which were determined by whole-exome sequencing of tumor tissue. At surgery, roughly 220 tumor regions, 64 matched nontumor lung samples and 56 PBMC samples were TCR-sequenced for both alpha and beta chains.

The library was produced with 5' RACE. For sequencing, a NextSeq 500 was employed. In the TCR library protocol, a unique molecular identifier was attached to each TCR cDNA molecule so that PCR and sequencing errors could be corrected. The authors' analysis ran thus. TCR identification, UMI-based error correction and CDR3 extraction were all carried out with Decombinator tools. TCRs above a frequency of 2 per 1,000, corresponding to the top 1% of the tumor frequency distribution, were defined as expanded. Expanded tumor TCRs statistically deemed absent (corrected P<0.05) from at least one tumor region were classed as regional, and all other expanded tumor TCRs were classed as ubiquitous. Renyi diversity was calculated using the R vegan package after each repertoire was subsampled 100 times to 5,000 TCRs. CDR3 similarity networks were built from amino acid triplet string-kernel similarity, with CDR3s being connected when pairwise similarity was above 0.82. TCRdb cleaned the public reads at Q25 with fastp, built clones with MiXCR and kept in-frame beta chains. Each entry merges the rows of one CDR3 protein and shows their most common DNA and genes. The V and J calls shown here were made by TCRdb, not taken from the authors' results. This sample lists roughly 20,000 distinct CDR3 sequences; approximately 4.3% were detected once. The ten largest make up 7.5% to 10% of the sample.

The CDR3 has 13 amino acids, counting the end cysteine and phenylalanine. The only DNA kept is the CDR3, 39 bases in frame from the first base. For CDR1 and CDR2, the germline V gene lists SGHTA and FQGNSA. At the junction V is shortened by 4 bases and J by 2 bases, with 6 bases in between. Read against the paper, the sample's time point label means: sample taken at primary tumor resection. Samples were obtained from about 69 patients with early-stage, untreated non-small cell lung cancer from the lung TRACERx cohort. Whole RNA extracted from tumor and nontumor lung tissue, or from cryopreserved PBMC samples, was used for TCR sequencing without cell sorting. Only patients for whom sufficient RNA was available from at least two tumor regions were selected for TCR sequencing. Before being selected, tumor and adjacent nontumor lung specimens were reviewed by a lung pathologist. This clonotype was recorded at least ten times. Its binding antigen is unknown. No base quality information exists; no much larger clone differs at one position.

Results and caveats for the whole study, not just this receptor: Additional single-cell paired TCR alpha and beta sequencing was considered necessary to confirm, at a functional level, the hypothesis that regional TCRs recognize regional mutations. Counts of ubiquitous and regional expanded TCRs correlated with counts of ubiquitous and regional nonsynonymous mutations, respectively. The tumor nonsynonymous mutation count correlated with the number of expanded intratumoral alpha and beta TCRs. TCR-seq coverage of tumor T cells was estimated at only around 7% for alpha chains and less than 15% for beta chains.

The input for sequencing was lung tumor tissue, taken at surgery. Recombination connected TRBV7-2 to TRBJ1-3, with the D segment identity uncertain. The source is a male donor with early-stage non-small cell lung cancer. CDR3 region: CASSWNTGNTIYF. The nucleotide sequence is given as TGTGCCAGCAGCTGGAACACTGGAAACACCATATATTTT.